This T cell receptor beta chain emerged from a study of early T cells in non-severe SARS-CoV-2 infection. Each CDR3 protein is one row after TCRdb ran MiXCR on the 5' RACE reads. This sample has roughly 41,000 distinct CDR3 sequences, with less than 6.5% found just once. Many counts were recorded for this clonotype. The CDR3 is made up of 15 amino acids. Germline loops: CDR1 GTSNPN, CDR2 SVGIG (reference sequence). Deletions cut 1 base from V and 4 bases from J, with 14 bases between. The sequenced sample was whole blood, obtained at baseline. This sequence was found in an adult who was a healthcare worker with PCR-confirmed SARS-CoV-2 infection or an uninfected control (not recorded which). This chain connects TRBV30 to TRBJ2-1; a possible D gene is TRBD1 (6 bases). The CDR3 bases are TGTGCCTGGAGTGGGGGGCCCGGGGTTTACAATGAGCAGTTCTTC. Translation: CAWSGGPGVYNEQFF.